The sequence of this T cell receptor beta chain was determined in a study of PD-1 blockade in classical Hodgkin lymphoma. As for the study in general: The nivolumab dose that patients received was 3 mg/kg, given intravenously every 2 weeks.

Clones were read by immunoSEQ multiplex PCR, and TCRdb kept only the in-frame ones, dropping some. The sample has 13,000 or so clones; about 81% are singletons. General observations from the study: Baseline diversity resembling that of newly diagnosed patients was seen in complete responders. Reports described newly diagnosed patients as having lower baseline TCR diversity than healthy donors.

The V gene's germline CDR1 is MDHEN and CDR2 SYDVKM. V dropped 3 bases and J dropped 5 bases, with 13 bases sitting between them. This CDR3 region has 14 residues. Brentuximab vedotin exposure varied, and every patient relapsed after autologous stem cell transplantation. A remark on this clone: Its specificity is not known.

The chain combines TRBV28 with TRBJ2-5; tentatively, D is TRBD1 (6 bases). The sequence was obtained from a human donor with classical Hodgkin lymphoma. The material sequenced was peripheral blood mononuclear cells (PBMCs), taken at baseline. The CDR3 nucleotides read TGTGCCAGCAGTTTCTTGGGACACTGGGAGACCCAGTACTTC. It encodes CASSFLGHWETQYF.